This is a list of T cell receptor beta chains from one sample in a study of PD-1 blockade in classical Hodgkin lymphoma. Some clones are missing from TCRdb's copy, which holds only in-frame ones; the method was immunoSEQ multiplex PCR. The sample has about 36,000 clones, 69% seen once. The sample here was peripheral blood mononuclear cells (PBMCs), taken before the second cycle of nivolumab. All receptors come from a human donor with classical Hodgkin lymphoma. Each CDR3 is given with its conserved first and last residue. The D gene is left open where the match is weak. Clone size, where shown, is once, few, many, or a class for clones that have expanded.

d_call,j_call,clone_size,v_call,cdr3_nt,cdr3_aa
.,TRBJ2-5,.,TRBV7-7,TGTGCCAGCAGCTTATCTAGCGTTGAAGAGACCCAGTACTTC,CASSLSSVEETQYF
.,TRBJ2-1,.,TRBV9,TGTGCCAGCAGCGCCGGGGGAGGAACTAGCTCCTACAATGAGCAGTTCTTC,CASSAGGGTSSYNEQFF
.,TRBJ2-5,once,TRBV2,TGTGCCAGCAGTGGCCCCGGGGGCCAAGAGACCCAGTACTTC,CASSGPGGQETQYF
.,TRBJ2-7,.,TRBV6-1,TGTGCCAGCAGTTTATGGGTTGGCGAGCAGTACTTC,CASSLWVGEQYF
.,TRBJ2-7,.,TRBV30,TGTGCCTGGATTATGGGCCGGACAAAGATTTTC,CAWIMGRTKIF
.,TRBJ1-5,few,TRBV5-5,TGTGCCAGCAGCCAATTCACGGTTAATCAGCCCCAGCATTTT,CASSQFTVNQPQHF
TRBD1,TRBJ1-2,.,TRBV18,TGTGCCAGCTCACCGGGGGCAGGGGGCGGATATGGCTACACCTTC,CASSPGAGGGYGYTF
.,TRBJ1-1,few,TRBV2,TGTGCCAGCAGTCCGGCAACCAACACTGAAGCTTTCTTT,CASSPATNTEAFF
.,TRBJ2-3,.,TRBV25-1,TGTGCCAGCAGAGGACAGACAGGCCGCACAGATACGCAGTATTTT,CASRGQTGRTDTQYF
TRBD1,TRBJ2-1,.,TRBV6-6,TGTGCCAGCAGCCGGGGGCAGGGGGCCACTTACAATGAGCAGTTCTTC,CASSRGQGATYNEQFF
.,TRBJ1-2,.,TRBV28,TGTGCCAGCAGTTTCTCCCGGCCGGCTGGCTACACCTTC,CASSFSRPAGYTF
.,TRBJ1-5,.,TRBV4-3,TGCGCCAGCAGCCAATTTACCGGGGACGGCAATCAGCCCCAGCATTTT,CASSQFTGDGNQPQHF
.,TRBJ1-1,.,TRBV4-3,TGCGCCAGCAGCCAAGGTGCAGGGGCTTTGAACACTGAAGCTTTCTTT,CASSQGAGALNTEAFF
.,TRBJ2-5,.,TRBV2,TGTGCCAGCAGTAAGGAGGGGACGGAGACCCAGTACTTC,CASSKEGTETQYF
TRBD1,TRBJ2-2,once,TRBV10-3,TGTGCCATCCGGGGGACAGGGGTTACCGGGGAGCTGTTTTTT,CAIRGTGVTGELFF
.,TRBJ1-2,few,TRBV19,TGTGCCAGTAGTATCCTCATTGAGCGCCGCGGCCATGGCTACACCTTC,CASSILIERRGHGYTF
.,TRBJ1-1,few,TRBV30,TGTGCCTGGAGTTACGCTATGAACACTGAAGCTTTCTTT,CAWSYAMNTEAFF
TRBD1,TRBJ1-3,once,TRBV5-4,TGTGCCAGCAGCCAGGACAGGGCTGGAAACACCATATATTTT,CASSQDRAGNTIYF
.,TRBJ1-1,.,TRBV5-4,TGTGCCAGCAGCTTGTTCGAGAACACTGAAGCTTTCTTT,CASSLFENTEAFF
.,TRBJ2-1,few,TRBV10-3,TGTGCCATCAGTGATTCTAGCCGCTACAATGAGCAGTTCTTC,CAISDSSRYNEQFF